The subject of this entry is one T cell receptor beta chain. Enrollment of patients from Seattle took place during active infection, with longitudinal follow-up. These data originate in a study of blood T cell repertoires in COVID-19. For the study at large: The United States, Italy and Spain were the sources of the acute and convalescent COVID-19 samples. In each case, the material was cDNA or gDNA derived from T cells, B-cell-depleted T cells, or PBMCs.

Trimming took 4 bases from V and 0 from J; bases not matched to a gene: 11. Germline V gives CDR1 MNHNS, CDR2 SASEGT. The length of the CDR3 is 17 residues. Methods used by the authors: The assay estimated nucleated cells by amplifying reference gene primers. Sequenced by immunoSEQ multiplex PCR; TCRdb stores in-frame clones only, minus some. Clone size and the V and J calls come from that table; the DNA yielded D and trimming. The sample yields some 160,000 clones, around 87% seen once. What was sequenced was peripheral blood. The V and J genes are TRBV6-1 and TRBJ1-1, with 7 bases fitting TRBD1. This sequence originates from an elderly woman with COVID-19, enrolled during active disease. DNA for the CDR3: TGTGCCAGCAGTGGACGACAGGGCATTGGTATGAACACTGAAGCTTTCTTT. Protein product: CASSGRQGIGMNTEAFF.